A single sample is the source of the 16 T cell receptor beta chains below, sequenced in a study of Ad26.COV2.S vaccination and SARS-CoV-2 variants. The treatment denotes: around 19 received Ad26.COV2.S at low or high dose, single or two shots; roughly 5 received placebo; per-sample allocation not given. Specimens were obtained on day 63 following the first vaccine or placebo injection. The method was immunoSEQ multiplex PCR; TCRdb's version includes in-frame clones alone and lacks a portion of them. The sample consists of about 350,000 clones, roughly 89% of them appearing once. Here the sequenced sample was peripheral blood, taken in a trial of Ad26.COV2.S vaccine versus placebo. These receptor sequences come from a person between 18 and 60 years old who received the Ad26.COV2.S COVID-19 vaccine or a placebo.

The CDR3 DNA is TGTGCCAGCAGTCGGACTAGCGGGAGGTGGGAGCAGTTCTTC. Translation gives CASSRTSGRWEQFF. The chain uses TRBV27 and TRBJ2-1, with 14 bases matching TRBD2. The CDR3 loop spans 14 amino acids. V lost 5 bases and J lost 10; bases outside the gene matches: 4. Germline V CDR1 and CDR2: MNHEY, SMNVEV (reference sequence).

The V call is TRBV25-1, the J call TRBJ1-1, with a possible D match to TRBD1 (6 bases). Trimming shortened V by 1 base and J by 1 base, and 13 bases separated the two germline ends. The CDR3 totals 16 residues. Germline-derived CDR1 and CDR2 are MGHDK and SYGVNS. CDR3: CASSESGASGNTEAFF. The CDR3 DNA reads TGTGCCAGCAGTGAATCGGGGGCGTCAGGGAACACTGAAGCTTTCTTT.

V and J are TRBV6-7 and TRBJ1-5; D remains ambiguous. TRBV6-7 is an ORF; its function is uncertain. CDR3 length: 16 amino acids. Trimming shortened V by 4 bases and J by 1 base, and 14 bases separated the two germline ends. This chain's CDR3 is CASSCIFGGSNQPQHF. The DNA for the CDR3 is TGTGCCAGCAGTTGCATCTTCGGAGGGAGCAATCAGCCCCAGCATTTT.

The chain links TRBV24-1 to TRBJ2-3; 9 nucleotides align to TRBD2. V lost 5 bases, J lost 4 bases, and 3 bases stayed unmatched. This CDR3 has 14 residues. Looked up from germline, CDR1 is KGHDR and CDR2 is SFDVKD. The CDR3 sequence: CATSVSGSADTQYF. The CDR3 coding sequence is TGTGCCACCAGTGTTAGCGGGAGCGCAGATACGCAGTATTTT.

The gene calls are TRBV5-4 and TRBJ2-7, with D possibly TRBD1 on 6 matching bases. The CDR3 consists of 17 residues. The V end was cut by 1 base, the J end by 1 base, with 18 bases between. Germline values: CDR1 SGHNT, CDR2 YYREEE (reference sequence). CDR3 nucleotides: TGTGCCAGCAGCTTGATGGGTCGGAGTCAGGGGTCCTACGAGCAGTACTTC. Residues: CASSLMGRSQGSYEQYF.

The chain employs TRBV27 and TRBJ2-3; the D call may be TRBD1 or TRBD2 (5 bases each). V gave up 6 bases and J gave up 8 bases, with 21 bases separating them. The CDR3 covers 15 residues. Germline loops: CDR1 MNHEY, CDR2 SMNVEV (reference sequence). The CDR3 is CASSPGTDAGGTQYF. DNA of the CDR3: TGTGCCAGCAGCCCGGGGACGGACGCTGGAGGTACGCAGTATTTT.

The chain links TRBV5-1 to TRBJ1-4; the match to TRBD1 covers 8 bases. CDR3 length equals 17 residues. Germline V lookup: CDR1 SGHRS, CDR2 YFSETQ. V lost 4 bases, J lost 0 bases, and 8 bases stayed unmatched. The DNA for the CDR3 is TGCGCCAGCAGCGCAGGACAGGGAACGGCAACTAATGAAAAACTGTTTTTT. Amino acids: CASSAGQGTATNEKLFF.

V gene TRBV27 combines with J gene TRBJ1-1; TRBD1 is a possible D gene (6 bases). V was trimmed by 6 bases and J by 3 bases, leaving 11 bases between them. Per germline, CDR1 MNHEY and CDR2 SMNVEV (reference sequence). This CDR3 comprises 13 residues. DNA of the CDR3: TGTGCCAGCAGCAGGAGGACAGACACTGAAGCTTTCTTT. It yields the protein CASSRRTDTEAFF.

This rearrangement joins TRBV5-6 to TRBJ2-7, with D maybe TRBD2 (6 bases). V lost 1 base, J lost 0 bases, and 14 bases lay in between. Germline CDR1 is SGHDT and CDR2 is YYEEEE. The CDR3 has 16 amino acids. This CDR3 is CASSLWGTSGSYEQYF. The CDR3 DNA reads TGTGCCAGCAGCTTGTGGGGGACTTCTGGCTCCTACGAGCAGTACTTC.

In this sample, this clone turned up once. The V call is TRBV2, the J call TRBJ1-5, with D hard to call. CDR1 SNHLY and CDR2 FYNNEI come from the germline V gene. The CDR3 consists of 14 residues. V dropped 7 bases and J dropped 3 bases, with 13 bases sitting between them. The CDR3 bases are TGTGCCAGCAAGTGGGATCCAGACAATCAGCCCCAGCATTTT. Translating it yields CASKWDPDNQPQHF.

The chain combines TRBV2 with TRBJ2-5; 8 nucleotides line up with TRBD2. CDR1 and CDR2 (germline): SNHLY, FYNNEI. Trimming took 0 bases from V and 5 from J; bases not matched to a gene: 5. The CDR3 totals 15 residues. DNA for the CDR3: TGTGCCAGCAGTGAAGCAGGGACTAGGTCGGAGACCCAGTACTTC. It translates to CASSEAGTRSETQYF.

The chain combines TRBV19 with TRBJ1-1; 9 positions agree with TRBD1. V gave up 8 bases and J gave up 1 base; unmatched junction bases: 2. The CDR3 contains 13 residues. Germline CDR1 reads LNHDA; CDR2 reads SQIVND (reference sequence). In nucleotides, the CDR3 is TGTGCCAGTGGGGACAGGGCGAACACTGAAGCTTTCTTT. Amino acid sequence: CASGDRANTEAFF.

The rearrangement uses TRBV19 and TRBJ2-3; tentative D call: TRBD1 (5 bases). The CDR3 extends over 15 amino acids. The V gene's germline CDR1 is LNHDA and CDR2 SQIVND (reference sequence). Trimming removed 4 bases from V and 1 base from J, with 12 bases in between. CDR3 region: CASSKGPPGTDTQYF. The CDR3 DNA follows: TGTGCCAGTAGTAAGGGGCCTCCCGGCACAGATACGCAGTATTTT. The complete variable domain, with remaining parts taken from reference TRBV19 and TRBJ2-3, reads DGGITQSPKYLFRKEGQNVTLSCEQNLNHDAMYWYRQDPGQGLRLIYYSQIVNDFQKGDIAEGYSVSREKKESFPLTVTSAQKNPTAFYLCASSKGPPGTDTQYFGPGTRLTVL.

The rearrangement uses TRBV5-1 and TRBJ2-7, with 7 positions matching TRBD1. The CDR3 length is 20 residues. J lost 0 bases, V lost 4 bases, and 22 bases had no gene match. CDR1 is SGHRS and CDR2 is YFSETQ in the germline V gene. The CDR3 DNA follows: TGCGCCAGCAGCGCCTCGATTTGGGAAACCGGGACAGTGAGCTCCTACGAGCAGTACTTC. Protein: CASSASIWETGTVSSYEQYF.

The chain is built from TRBV7-2 and TRBJ2-7; D not certain. Germline CDR1 SGHTA, CDR2 FQGNSA. Trimming removed 1 base at V and 4 bases at J, with 5 bases between. CDR3 length: 12 residues. CDR3 protein: CASSLVSYEQYF. The CDR3 DNA is TGTGCCAGCAGCTTAGTGTCGTACGAGCAGTACTTC.

The J gene is TRBJ2-2, the V gene TRBV19; TRBD2 agrees at 9 bases. Germline V lookup: CDR1 LNHDA, CDR2 SQIVND (reference sequence). Unmatched junction bases numbered 2, after V lost 3 bases and J lost 3 bases. The CDR3 contains 15 residues. This CDR3 is CASSMREGYTGELFF. CDR3 sequence (DNA): TGTGCCAGTAGTATGCGGGAGGGGTACACCGGGGAGCTGTTTTTT.